One and the same sample provided the 11 T cell receptor beta chains below, sequenced in a study of T-cell reconstitution after alpha-beta-depleted transplantation in children. Preparation of the TCRbeta library was carried out with unique molecular identifiers. MiXCR, applied by TCRdb to the PCR reads, yields one record per CDR3 protein. Of about 830,000 distinct CDR3 sequences listed, roughly 15% are singletons. The material was PBMCs, mostly from graft donor cells, obtained 360 days after TCRalphabeta/CD19-depleted stem cell transplant. The receptor source for this set is a male patient younger than 18 who had a stem cell transplant for acute lymphoblastic leukemia, so the T cells may come from the graft donor.

This rearrangement joins TRBV5-6 to TRBJ1-5, with D unclear. Germline V gene lookup returns CDR1 SGHDT and CDR2 YYEEEE. V was clipped by 1 base and J by 0 bases, with 17 bases between them. The CDR3 is made up of 18 amino acids. The CDR3 is CASSLWGRVQYSNQPQHF. CDR3 DNA sequence: TGTGCCAGCAGCTTGTGGGGTCGCGTACAATATAGCAATCAGCCCCAGCATTTT.

The chain links TRBV6-1 to TRBJ1-1; the D gene is possibly TRBD1 (6 bases). CDR1 is MNHNS, CDR2 SASEGT, per germline. CDR3 length equals 13 residues. The germline V and J ends were trimmed by 2 bases and 9 bases, with 13 bases remaining between them. Here the CDR3 reads CASSEWGAGKAFF. The CDR3, as DNA: TGTGCCAGCAGTGAATGGGGGGCCGGAAAAGCTTTCTTT.

The chain links TRBV3-1 to TRBJ2-3; TRBD2 aligns across 10 bases. This CDR3 comprises 17 residues. After removal of 0 bases from V and 4 bases from J, the junction contained 7 bases not matched to a gene. The germline V gene has CDR1 LGHDT and CDR2 YNNKEL (reference sequence). The CDR3 sequence is CASSQENSLAGSDTQYF. The CDR3 DNA reads TGTGCCAGCAGCCAAGAGAACTCACTAGCGGGATCAGATACGCAGTATTTT.

A few counts support this clonotype. The V and J genes are TRBV5-4 and TRBJ2-3; D gene ambiguous. There are 15 residues in the CDR3. Trimming removed 0 bases at V and 6 bases at J, with 14 bases between. CDR1 and CDR2 (germline): SGHNT, YYREEE (reference sequence). The CDR3 loop is CASSLGTGTEDTQYF. The CDR3 nucleotides read TGTGCCAGCAGCTTGGGGACCGGCACTGAGGATACGCAGTATTTT. Filled out from reference TRBV5-4 and TRBJ2-3, the complete variable domain reads ETGVTQSPTHLIKTRGQQVTLRCSSQSGHNTVSWYQQALGQGPQFIFQYYREEENGRGNFPPRFSGLQFPNYSSELNVNALELDDSALYLCASSLGTGTEDTQYFGPGTRLTVL.

This clonotype was found a few times. The rearrangement links TRBV3-1 to TRBJ2-3, with 9 bases aligning to TRBD2. The length of the CDR3 is 18 residues. V lost 0 bases and J lost 2; bases outside the gene matches: 9. CDR1 LGHDT and CDR2 YNNKEL come from the germline V gene (reference sequence). CDR3 residues: CASSQDSLAGLHTDTQYF. The CDR3 region has the DNA TGTGCCAGCAGCCAAGATTCGCTAGCGGGACTACACACAGATACGCAGTATTTT.

The CDR3 spells CASRVRSVNEKLFF. CDR3 DNA: TGCGCCAGCAGGGTACGGAGCGTTAATGAAAAACTGTTTTTT. J is TRBJ1-4 and V is TRBV5-1; D gene ambiguous. Trimming pared 5 bases from V and 4 bases from J, leaving 12 bases between. There are 14 residues in the CDR3. Germline V gives CDR1 SGHRS, CDR2 YFSETQ.

This clonotype was counted only a few times. J is TRBJ2-5 and V is TRBV5-1; D possibly corresponds to TRBD2 (7 bases). V lost 0 bases, J lost 5 bases, and 14 bases lay in between. CDR1 and CDR2 from the germline V gene are SGHRS and YFSETQ. This CDR3 has 15 amino acids. The CDR3 sequence is CASSLGGGAGETQYF. The CDR3 DNA is TGCGCCAGCAGCTTGGGCGGGGGCGCGGGGGAGACCCAGTACTTC.

This clonotype was recorded a few times. V usage is TRBV19 and J usage is TRBJ2-2; 8 nucleotides agree with TRBD2. The germline gives CDR1 LNHDA, CDR2 SQIVND (reference sequence). The CDR3 sequence is 15 residues long. Unmatched junction bases numbered 10, after V lost 10 bases and J lost 3 bases. The chain's CDR3 is CATRGSGIDTGELFF. In DNA form, the CDR3 reads TGTGCCACCCGGGGTAGCGGGATCGACACCGGGGAGCTGTTTTTT.

The V and J genes are TRBV9 and TRBJ2-1; 7 bases match TRBD2. Germline V gene lookup returns CDR1 SGDLS and CDR2 YYNGEE. V was pared by 0 bases and J by 2 bases, with 2 bases of the junction left unmatched. This CDR3 spans 15 amino acids. The CDR3 protein is CASSVESGAYNEQFF. CDR3 in DNA: TGTGCCAGCAGCGTAGAGAGCGGGGCCTACAATGAGCAGTTCTTC.

The chain is built from TRBV7-9 and TRBJ1-1, with D possibly matching TRBD1 (6 bases). The CDR3 runs 14 residues. V was trimmed by 1 base and J by 3 bases, leaving 9 bases between them. Germline CDR1 reads SEHNR; CDR2 reads FQNEAQ (reference sequence). This CDR3 is CASSLEAGDTEAFF. In DNA form, the CDR3 reads TGTGCCAGCAGCTTAGAGGCAGGGGACACTGAAGCTTTCTTT.

The chain uses TRBV3-1 and TRBJ1-5, with D perhaps matching TRBD1 (5 bases). CDR3 length: 15 amino acids. V dropped 3 bases and J dropped 2 bases, with 11 bases sitting between them. CDR1 LGHDT and CDR2 YNNKEL come from the germline V gene (reference sequence). The CDR3: CASSHSLRGNQPQHF. CDR3 sequence (DNA): TGTGCCAGCAGCCACTCCCTCAGGGGCAATCAGCCCCAGCATTTT. The whole variable domain, remainder taken from reference TRBV3-1 and TRBJ1-5, is DTAVSQTPKYLVTQMGNDKSIKCEQNLGHDTMYWYKQDSKKFLKIMFSYNNKELIINETVPNRFSPKSPDKAHLNLHINSLELGDSAVYFCASSHSLRGNQPQHFGDGTRLSIL.